The clone carrying this T cell receptor (beta chain) turned up a few times. MiXCR, applied by TCRdb to the reads, yields one record per CDR3 protein. The sample includes under 300,000 distinct CDR3 sequences, 17% of them seen just once. The record originates from a study of T cell repertoires in cytomegalovirus infection. V was clipped by 2 bases and J by 3 bases, with 8 bases between them. The CDR3 covers 13 residues. In germline, CDR1 is ENHRY, CDR2 SYGVKD. Sequenced sample: CD8+ T cells from PBMCs. The TCR originated in a human donor in good health (CMV status not recorded). Some clones in this sample may be carry-over from other donors' samples. V gene TRBV10-3 combines with J gene TRBJ2-7; D gene ambiguous. The CDR3: CAISEGGNYEQYF. CDR3 coding DNA: TGTGCCATCAGTGAGGGTGGGAACTACGAGCAGTACTTC.